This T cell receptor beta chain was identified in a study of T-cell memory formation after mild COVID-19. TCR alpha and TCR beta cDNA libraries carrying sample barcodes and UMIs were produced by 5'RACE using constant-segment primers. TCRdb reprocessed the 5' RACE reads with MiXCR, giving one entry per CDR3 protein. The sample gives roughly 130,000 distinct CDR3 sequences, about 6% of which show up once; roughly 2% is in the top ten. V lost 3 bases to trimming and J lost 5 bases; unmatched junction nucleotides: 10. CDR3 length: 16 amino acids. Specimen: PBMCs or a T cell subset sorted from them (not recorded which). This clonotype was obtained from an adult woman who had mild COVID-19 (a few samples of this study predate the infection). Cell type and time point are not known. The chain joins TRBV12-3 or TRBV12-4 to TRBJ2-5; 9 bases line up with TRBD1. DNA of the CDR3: TGTGCCAGCAGTTTCCCGGGACAGGGAAGGCGCGAGACCCAGTACTTC. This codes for CASSFPGQGRRETQYF.